This note documents a single T cell receptor beta chain sequence. As yet, its antigen is unknown. The sample belongs to a study of cytomegalovirus exposure and HLA in healthy donors. The study's findings and limits: The authors later linked a missense DCLRE1C variant to TCR beta V- and J-gene trimming.

Both 60 Vbeta primers and 13 Jbeta primers went into the PCR. Sequenced by immunoSEQ multiplex PCR; TCRdb stores in-frame clones only, minus some. The table shows some 170,000 clones, with about 9.4% occurring only once. V was clipped by 6 bases and J by 5 bases, with 19 bases between them. CDR1 and CDR2 (germline): MNHEY, SVGAGI. CDR3 length: 15 residues. The sequence came from a young woman in good health and CMV-seropositive. The material sequenced was PBMCs. The chain joins TRBV6-5 to TRBJ2-5; the D is unclear. The CDR3: CASSPRRRSWETQYF. The CDR3 region has the DNA TGTGCCAGCAGCCCCCGACGGAGATCCTGGGAGACCCAGTACTTC.